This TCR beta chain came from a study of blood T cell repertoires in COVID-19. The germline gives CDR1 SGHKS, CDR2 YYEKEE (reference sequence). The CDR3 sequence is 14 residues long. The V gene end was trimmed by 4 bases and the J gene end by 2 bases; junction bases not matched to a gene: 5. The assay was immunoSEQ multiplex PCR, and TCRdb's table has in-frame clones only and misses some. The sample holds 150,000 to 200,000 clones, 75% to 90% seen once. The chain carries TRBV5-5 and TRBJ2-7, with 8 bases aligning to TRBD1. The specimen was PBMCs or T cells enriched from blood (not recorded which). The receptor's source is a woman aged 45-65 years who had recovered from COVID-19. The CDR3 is CASSPGTGPYEQYV. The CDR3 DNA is TGTGCCAGCAGCCCAGGGACAGGCCCCTACGAGCAGTACGTC.